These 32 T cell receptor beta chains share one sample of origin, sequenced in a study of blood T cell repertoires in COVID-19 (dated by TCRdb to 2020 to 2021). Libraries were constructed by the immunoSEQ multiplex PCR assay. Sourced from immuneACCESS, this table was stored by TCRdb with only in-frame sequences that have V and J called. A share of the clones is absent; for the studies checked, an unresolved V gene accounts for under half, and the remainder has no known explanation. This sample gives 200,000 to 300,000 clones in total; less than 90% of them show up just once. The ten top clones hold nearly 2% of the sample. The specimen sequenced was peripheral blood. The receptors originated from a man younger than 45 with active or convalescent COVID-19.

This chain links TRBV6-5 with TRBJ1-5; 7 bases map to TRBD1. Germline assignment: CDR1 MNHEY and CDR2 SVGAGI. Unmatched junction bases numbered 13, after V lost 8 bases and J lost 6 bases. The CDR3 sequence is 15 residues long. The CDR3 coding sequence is TGTGCCAGCGGAGGGGATCGACAGGGAACTCAGCCCCAGCATTTT. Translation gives CASGGDRQGTQPQHF.

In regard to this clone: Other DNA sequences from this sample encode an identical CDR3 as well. CDR3 in amino acids: CASSLAGLAADTQYF. The DNA for the CDR3 is TGTGCCAGCAGCTTAGCAGGACTAGCGGCAGATACGCAGTATTTT. The chain couples TRBV7-2 to TRBJ2-3; 10 bases are a match to TRBD2. Trimming cost V 0 bases and J 4 bases; bases outside gene matches: 1. This CDR3 has 15 amino acids. The germline gives CDR1 SGHTA, CDR2 FQGNSA.

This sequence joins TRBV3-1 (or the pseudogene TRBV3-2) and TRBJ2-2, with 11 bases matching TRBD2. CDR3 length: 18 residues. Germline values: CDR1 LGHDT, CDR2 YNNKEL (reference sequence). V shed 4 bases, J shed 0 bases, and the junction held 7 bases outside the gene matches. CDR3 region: CASSPYTSGGTNTGELFF. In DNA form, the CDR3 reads TGTGCCAGCAGCCCTTATACTAGCGGGGGTACGAACACCGGGGAGCTGTTTTTT.

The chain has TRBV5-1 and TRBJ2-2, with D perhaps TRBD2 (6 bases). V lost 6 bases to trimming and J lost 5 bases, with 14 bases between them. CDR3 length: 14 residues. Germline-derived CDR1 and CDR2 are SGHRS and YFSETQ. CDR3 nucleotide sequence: TGCGCCAGCACCTTAGCGGTGGTAACCGGGGAGCTGTTTTTT. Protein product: CASTLAVVTGELFF.

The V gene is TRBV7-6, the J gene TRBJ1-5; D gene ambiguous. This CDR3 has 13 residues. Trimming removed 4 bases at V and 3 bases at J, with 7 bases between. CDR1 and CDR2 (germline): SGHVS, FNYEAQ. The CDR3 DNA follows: TGTGCCAGCAGCTCAGACATCAATCAGCCCCAGCATTTT. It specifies CASSSDINQPQHF. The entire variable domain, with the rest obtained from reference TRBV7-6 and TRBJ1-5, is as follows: GAGVSQSPRYKVTKRGQDVALRCDPISGHVSLYWYRQALGQGPEFLTYFNYEAQQDKSGLPNDRFSAERPEGSISTLTIQRTEQRDSAMYRCASSSDINQPQHFGDGTRLSIL.

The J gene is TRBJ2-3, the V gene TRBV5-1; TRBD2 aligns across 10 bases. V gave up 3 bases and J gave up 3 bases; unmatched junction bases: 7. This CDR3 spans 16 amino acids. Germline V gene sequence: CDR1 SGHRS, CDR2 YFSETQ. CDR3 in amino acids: CASSSAAGGTTDTQYF. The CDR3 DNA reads TGCGCCAGCAGCTCCGCAGCGGGGGGGACGACAGATACGCAGTATTTT.

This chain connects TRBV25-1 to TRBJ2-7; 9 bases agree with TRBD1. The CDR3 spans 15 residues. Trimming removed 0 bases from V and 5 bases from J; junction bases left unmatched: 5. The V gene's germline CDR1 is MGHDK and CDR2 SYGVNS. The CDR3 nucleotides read TGTGCCAGCAGTGAATATGGGGACAGGGCGAACGAGCAGTACTTC. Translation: CASSEYGDRANEQYF.

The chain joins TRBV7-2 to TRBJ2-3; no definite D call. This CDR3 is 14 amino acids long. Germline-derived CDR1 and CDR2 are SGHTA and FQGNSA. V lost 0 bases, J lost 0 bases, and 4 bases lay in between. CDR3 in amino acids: CASSLAPSTDTQYF. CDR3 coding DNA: TGTGCCAGCAGCTTAGCCCCTAGCACAGATACGCAGTATTTT.

The CDR3 nucleotides are TGTGCCAGCTCACCGGGACAGGGTAATGAAAAACTGTTTTTT. This gives the protein CASSPGQGNEKLFF. The chain uses TRBV18 and TRBJ1-4; the match to TRBD1 covers 9 bases. This CDR3 is built from 14 residues. CDR1 KGHSH and CDR2 LQKENI come from the germline V gene. V was clipped by 3 bases and J by 4 bases; unmatched bases: 0.

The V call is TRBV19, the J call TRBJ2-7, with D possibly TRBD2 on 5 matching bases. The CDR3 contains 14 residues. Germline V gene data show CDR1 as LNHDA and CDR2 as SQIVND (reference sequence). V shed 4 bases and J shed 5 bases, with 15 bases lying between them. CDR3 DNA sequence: TGTGCCAGTAGTACTAGCCCCGTCCGGAACGAGCAGTACTTC. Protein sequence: CASSTSPVRNEQYF.

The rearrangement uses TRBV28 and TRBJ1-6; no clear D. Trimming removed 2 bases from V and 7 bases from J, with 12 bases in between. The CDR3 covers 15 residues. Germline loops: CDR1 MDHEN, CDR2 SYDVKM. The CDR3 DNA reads TGTGCCAGCAGTTTACGAGCTTACTTCAATTCACCCCTCCACTTT. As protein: CASSLRAYFNSPLHF.

The CDR3 loop reads CASSDPGYYGYTF. The CDR3 DNA reads TGTGCCAGCAGTGACCCGGGATACTATGGCTACACCTTC. J is TRBJ1-2 and V is TRBV2; the D is unclear. Germline V gene lookup returns CDR1 SNHLY and CDR2 FYNNEI. The CDR3 extends over 13 amino acids. V was trimmed by 3 bases and J by 3 bases, leaving 8 bases between them.

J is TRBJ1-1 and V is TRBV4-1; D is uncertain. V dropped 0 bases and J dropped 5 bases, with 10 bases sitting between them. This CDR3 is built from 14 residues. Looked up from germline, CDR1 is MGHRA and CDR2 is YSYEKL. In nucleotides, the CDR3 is TGCGCCAGCAGCCAAGAGAGGGCCCCGACTGAAGCTTTCTTT. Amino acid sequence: CASSQERAPTEAFF.

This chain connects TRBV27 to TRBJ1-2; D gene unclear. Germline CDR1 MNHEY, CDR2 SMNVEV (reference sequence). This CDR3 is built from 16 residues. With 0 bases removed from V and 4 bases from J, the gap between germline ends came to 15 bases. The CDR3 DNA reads TGTGCCAGCAGTTTATCGGGTTTTGGCAGAGGCTATGGCTACACCTTC. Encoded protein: CASSLSGFGRGYGYTF.

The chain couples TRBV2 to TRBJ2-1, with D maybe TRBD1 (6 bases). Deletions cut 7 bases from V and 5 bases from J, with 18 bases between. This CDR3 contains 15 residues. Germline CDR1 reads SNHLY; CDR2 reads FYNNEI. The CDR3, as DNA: TGTGCCAGCATAGCCCCAGGGGCAAGGGACAATGAGCAGTTCTTC. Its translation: CASIAPGARDNEQFF.

CDR3 sequence (DNA): TGCGCCAGCAGCCCCTCATCCGGGACTAGCCTCACAGATACGCAGTATTTT. Its protein product is CASSPSSGTSLTDTQYF. The V and J genes are TRBV4-1 and TRBJ2-3; TRBD2 matches at 9 bases. Germline-derived CDR1 and CDR2 are MGHRA and YSYEKL. The length of the CDR3 is 17 residues. With 4 bases clipped from V and 2 bases from J, the junction kept 10 bases outside the gene matches.

CDR3 coding DNA: TGCGCCAGCAGCTTGTTAGGGGTCATCTACAATGAGCAGTTCTTC. This codes for CASSLLGVIYNEQFF. The chain recombines TRBV5-1 with TRBJ2-1, with TRBD1 as a possible D gene (5 bases). CDR3 length: 15 residues. Looked up from germline, CDR1 is SGHRS and CDR2 is YFSETQ. V lost 1 base to trimming and J lost 3 bases, with 11 bases between them.

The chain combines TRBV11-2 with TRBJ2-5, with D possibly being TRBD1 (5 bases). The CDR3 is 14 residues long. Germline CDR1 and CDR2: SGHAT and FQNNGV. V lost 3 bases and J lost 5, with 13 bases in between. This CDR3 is CASSLTRGYETQYF. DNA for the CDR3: TGTGCCAGCAGCTTGACAAGGGGATATGAGACCCAGTACTTC. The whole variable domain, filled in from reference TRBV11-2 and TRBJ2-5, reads EAGVAQSPRYKIIEKRQSVAFWCNPISGHATLYWYQQILGQGPKLLIQFQNNGVVDDSQLPKDRFSAERLKGVDSTLKIQPAKLEDSAVYLCASSLTRGYETQYFGPGTRLLVL.

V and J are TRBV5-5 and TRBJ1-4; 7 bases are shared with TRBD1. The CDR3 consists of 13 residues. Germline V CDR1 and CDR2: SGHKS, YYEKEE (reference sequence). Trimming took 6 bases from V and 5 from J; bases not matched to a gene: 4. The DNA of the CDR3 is TGTGCCAGCAATCAACAGGGGAATGAAAAACTGTTTTTT. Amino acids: CASNQQGNEKLFF.

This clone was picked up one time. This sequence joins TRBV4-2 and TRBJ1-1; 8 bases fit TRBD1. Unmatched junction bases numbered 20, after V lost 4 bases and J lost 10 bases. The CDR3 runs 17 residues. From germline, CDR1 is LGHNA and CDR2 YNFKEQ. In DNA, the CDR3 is TGTGCCAGCAGCCTATACAGGGGGACAGGTCAGGACGATGTAGCTTTCTTT. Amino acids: CASSLYRGTGQDDVAFF.

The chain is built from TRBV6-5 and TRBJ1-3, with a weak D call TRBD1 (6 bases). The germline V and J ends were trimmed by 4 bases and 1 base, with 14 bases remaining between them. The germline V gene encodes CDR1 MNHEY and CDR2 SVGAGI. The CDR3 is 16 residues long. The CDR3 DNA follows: TGTGCCAGCAGTTTCAGACTACAGGGTTCTGGAAACACCATATATTTT. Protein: CASSFRLQGSGNTIYF.

This CDR3 reads CASSVELAGEYNEQFF. As DNA, the CDR3 is TGTGCCAGCAGCGTAGAACTAGCGGGGGAATACAATGAGCAGTTCTTC. The chain links TRBV9 to TRBJ2-1; 11 nucleotides match TRBD2. The CDR3 extends over 16 amino acids. The germline V gene has CDR1 SGDLS and CDR2 YYNGEE. V lost 0 bases and J lost 4; bases outside the gene matches: 3.

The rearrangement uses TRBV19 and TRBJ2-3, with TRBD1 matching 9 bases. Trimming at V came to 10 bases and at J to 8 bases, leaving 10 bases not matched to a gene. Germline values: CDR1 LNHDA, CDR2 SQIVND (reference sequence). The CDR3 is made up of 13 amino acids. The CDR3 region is CATSGTGHVTQYF. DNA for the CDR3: TGTGCCACGTCCGGGACAGGGCATGTTACGCAGTATTTT.

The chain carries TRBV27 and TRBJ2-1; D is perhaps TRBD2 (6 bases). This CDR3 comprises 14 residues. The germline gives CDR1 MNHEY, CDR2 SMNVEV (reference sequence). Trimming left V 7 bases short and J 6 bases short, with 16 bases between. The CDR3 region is CASTSGTRANEQFF. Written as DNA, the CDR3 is TGTGCCAGCACCTCCGGGACTCGCGCCAATGAGCAGTTCTTC.

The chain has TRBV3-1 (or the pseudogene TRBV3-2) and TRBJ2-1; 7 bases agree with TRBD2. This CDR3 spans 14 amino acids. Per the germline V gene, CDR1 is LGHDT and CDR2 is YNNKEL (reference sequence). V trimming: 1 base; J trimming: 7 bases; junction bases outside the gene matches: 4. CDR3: CASSQATSRNEQFF. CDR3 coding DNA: TGTGCCAGCAGCCAAGCGACTAGCAGGAATGAGCAGTTCTTC.

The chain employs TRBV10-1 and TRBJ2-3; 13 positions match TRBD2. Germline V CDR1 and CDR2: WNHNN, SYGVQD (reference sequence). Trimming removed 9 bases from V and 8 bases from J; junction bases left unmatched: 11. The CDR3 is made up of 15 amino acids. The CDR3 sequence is CASSGTSGARGTQYF. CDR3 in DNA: TGCGCCAGTTCCGGGACTAGCGGGGCACGGGGTACGCAGTATTTT.

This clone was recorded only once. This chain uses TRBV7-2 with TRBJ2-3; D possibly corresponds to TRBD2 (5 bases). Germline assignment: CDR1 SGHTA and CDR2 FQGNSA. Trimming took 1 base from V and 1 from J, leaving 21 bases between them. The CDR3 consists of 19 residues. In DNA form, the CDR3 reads TGTGCCAGCAGCTTAGAGCGACGGGGTGCAATGGGTGGCACAGATACGCAGTATTTT. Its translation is CASSLERRGAMGGTDTQYF.

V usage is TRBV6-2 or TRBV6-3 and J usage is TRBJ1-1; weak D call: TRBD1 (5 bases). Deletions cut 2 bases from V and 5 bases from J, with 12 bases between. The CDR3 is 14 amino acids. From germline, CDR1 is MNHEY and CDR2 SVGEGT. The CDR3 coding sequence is TGTGCCAGCAGTTACGTGGGGCTTGGGACTGAAGCTTTCTTT. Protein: CASSYVGLGTEAFF.

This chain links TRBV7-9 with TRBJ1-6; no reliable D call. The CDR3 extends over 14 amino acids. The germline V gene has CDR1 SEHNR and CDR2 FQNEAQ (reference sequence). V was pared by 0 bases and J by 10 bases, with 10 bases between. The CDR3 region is CASSLARSGSPLHF. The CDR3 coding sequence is TGTGCCAGCAGCTTAGCCCGATCGGGGTCACCCCTCCACTTT.

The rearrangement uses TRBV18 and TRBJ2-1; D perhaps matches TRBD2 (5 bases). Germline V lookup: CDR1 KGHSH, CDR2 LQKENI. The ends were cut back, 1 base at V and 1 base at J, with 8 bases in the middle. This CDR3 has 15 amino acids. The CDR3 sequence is CASSPQTGSYNEQFF. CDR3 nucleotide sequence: TGTGCCAGCTCACCACAGACGGGGTCCTACAATGAGCAGTTCTTC.

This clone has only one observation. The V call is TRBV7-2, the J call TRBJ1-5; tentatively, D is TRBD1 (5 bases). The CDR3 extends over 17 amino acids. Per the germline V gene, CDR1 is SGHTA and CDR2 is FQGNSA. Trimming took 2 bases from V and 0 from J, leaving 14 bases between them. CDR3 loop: CASSLLDSYYSNQPQHF. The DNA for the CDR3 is TGTGCCAGCAGCTTACTCGACAGCTACTATAGCAATCAGCCCCAGCATTTT. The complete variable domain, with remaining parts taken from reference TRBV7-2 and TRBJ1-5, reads GAGVSQSPSNKVTEKGKDVELRCDPISGHTALYWYRQSLGQGLEFLIYFQGNSAPDKSGLPSDRFSAERTGGSVSTLTIQRTQQEDSAVYLCASSLLDSYYSNQPQHFGDGTRLSIL.

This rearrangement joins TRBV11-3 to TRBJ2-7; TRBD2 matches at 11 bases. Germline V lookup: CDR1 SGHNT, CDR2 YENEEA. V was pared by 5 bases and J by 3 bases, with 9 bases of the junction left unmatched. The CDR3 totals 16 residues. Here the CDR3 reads CASSPSTSGELYEQYF. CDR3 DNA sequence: TGTGCCAGCAGCCCCTCGACTAGCGGGGAACTCTACGAGCAGTACTTC.